The present entry profiles one T cell receptor (beta chain) with its context. Its antigen is currently unknown. The sample is drawn from a study of CD8 T cells in ankylosing spondylitis. Overall study findings and caveats: A motif of 7 or 8 highly homologous TCR beta variants was seen as apparently characteristic of ankylosing spondylitis blood. Peripheral blood samples showed relatively rare disease-linked clones, and these clones were CD8+. Clones tied to disease were said to be significantly enriched in matched ankylosing spondylitis synovial fluid.

Making use of molecular barcodes, quantitative 5'-RACE generated TCR beta libraries. TCRdb ran MiXCR on the 5' RACE reads and lists one entry per CDR3 protein. Found here are more than 150,000 distinct CDR3 sequences, 10% to 15% of them singletons; the top ten hold approximately 11%. The V segment lost 5 bases and the J segment 7 bases; nucleotides outside the gene matches: 4. There are 12 residues in the CDR3. The sample comprised blood, either unsorted or a sorted T cell fraction (not recorded which). V usage is TRBV12-3 or TRBV12-4 and J usage is TRBJ1-2; TRBD1 agrees at 7 bases. This clonotype was obtained from a female donor with ankylosing spondylitis or in good health (not recorded which). CDR3 residues: CASSLTGAGYTF. Here the CDR3 DNA reads TGTGCCAGCAGTCTTACAGGGGCTGGCTACACCTTC.